This record concerns one T cell receptor (beta chain) sequence. What it binds is unknown. Only in-frame clones appear in the TCRdb table, and some are missing; sequencing was by immunoSEQ multiplex PCR. Of under 100,000 clones in the sample, 95% to 98% are singletons; the top ten hold less than 0.8%. This CDR3 comprises 14 residues. CDR1 and CDR2 (germline): SNHLY, FYNNEI. V lost 7 bases to trimming and J lost 0 bases, with 10 bases between them. The entry originates in a study of cytomegalovirus exposure and HLA in healthy donors. Study background: Later analysis reported that the approximately 120 validation repertoires shared the platform of the roughly 700 first-cohort repertoires. Study-level points and caveats: Whilst most TCR sequences proved rare, a subset of public TCRs occurred across many donors. Cytomegalovirus association was listed for about 170 TCR beta chains.

The specimen was PBMCs. This TCR was recovered from a man aged 18 to 29 in good health and CMV-seronegative. The chain recombines TRBV2 with TRBJ1-3, with D hard to call. CDR3 sequence reads: CASKSGASGNTIYF. In nucleotides, the CDR3 is TGTGCCAGCAAATCCGGAGCCTCTGGAAACACCATATATTTT.